The 4 T cell receptor beta chains below all came from one sample that was sequenced in a study of blood T cell repertoires in COVID-19. Measured with immunoSEQ multiplex PCR; TCRdb has only the in-frame clones, and not every one. The table records some 270,000 clones, roughly 81% of them present only once. Material for sequencing was PBMCs or T cells enriched from blood (not recorded which). The source of these receptors is a woman between 45 and 65 years old who had been exposed to COVID-19.

The chain joins TRBV9 to TRBJ1-3, with 8 bases aligning to TRBD1. CDR1 and CDR2 (germline): SGDLS, YYNGEE. Unmatched junction bases numbered 1, after V lost 3 bases and J lost 2 bases. CDR3 length: 14 amino acids. Here the CDR3 DNA reads TGTGCCAGCAGCGAACAGGGGGCTGGAAACACCATATATTTT. Protein: CASSEQGAGNTIYF.

V and J are TRBV4-1 and TRBJ1-1, with D hard to call. Trimming stripped 0 bases from V and 0 bases from J, with 5 bases between. Germline assignment: CDR1 MGHRA and CDR2 YSYEKL. This CDR3 spans 14 amino acids. CDR3 sequence (DNA): TGCGCCAGCAGCCAAGATGCGCTGAACACTGAAGCTTTCTTT. It yields the protein CASSQDALNTEAFF.

The genes are TRBV27 and TRBJ1-2, with 7 bases lining up with TRBD1. V trimming: 5 bases; J trimming: 0 bases; junction bases outside the gene matches: 9. The CDR3 has 16 residues. Germline CDR1 and CDR2: MNHEY and SMNVEV (reference sequence). The CDR3 region has the DNA TGTGCCAGCAGTCCGTACAGGGGACAACCTAACTATGGCTACACCTTC. Protein product: CASSPYRGQPNYGYTF.

The chain employs TRBV18 and TRBJ1-1; unclear D gene. The CDR3 consists of 13 residues. The germline V gene has CDR1 KGHSH and CDR2 LQKENI. With 3 bases removed from V and 7 bases from J, the gap between germline ends came to 12 bases. The CDR3 DNA reads as TGTGCCAGCTCACCGGGTTTGGGAGGTGAAGCTTTCTTT. Translation: CASSPGLGGEAFF.